The clone carrying this T cell receptor (beta chain) came up many times. Its target is unknown. At one end, the junction sequence differs from germline, possibly due to a read error. Germline values: CDR1 MGHRA, CDR2 YSYEKL. The CDR3 runs to 13 residues. For the second PCR, which ran for roughly 7 to 11 cycles, a sample-barcoded 5' primer and a J-beta primer mix were used. TCRdb re-called the 5' RACE reads through MiXCR, storing one row per CDR3 protein. The table shows more than 650,000 distinct CDR3 sequences, with 22% occurring only once. Isolating PBMCs gave at least 6 million of these cells per sample. Total RNA was isolated from each sample in quantities of at least 6 micrograms. This sample is part of a study of blood T cells in healthy people across ages. Study-wide findings and caveats: Roughly linearly, TCR beta diversity per million T cells fell as age increased. Naive CD4+ cell counts and diversity both ran higher in long-lived than in aged donors.

This clonotype originated in a man in his 70s in good health. The source material was blood. The V and J genes are TRBV4-1 and TRBJ2-5; TRBD1 matches 7 bases. CDR3 protein: CASSQGQQETQYF. The CDR3 bases are TGTGCCAGCAGCCAGGGACAGCAAGAGACCCAGTACTTC.